The 10 T cell receptor beta chains below were found in one sample sequenced in a study of CD8 T cells in Susac syndrome. A quantity of about 0.5 to 1 ug RNA underwent reverse transcription using random hexamers. TCRdb passed the immunoSEQ multiplex PCR reads through MiXCR, listing each CDR3 protein once. The data contain roughly 190,000 distinct CDR3 sequences, 91% of them singletons. Sequencing was performed on CD4+ T cells from PBMCs. These receptors originate from a human donor with Susac syndrome.

This chain uses TRBV18 with TRBJ2-1; D not resolved. The V end lost 0 bases, the J end lost 3 bases, and 6 bases lay between the germline ends. Germline V gene data show CDR1 as KGHSH and CDR2 as LQKENI. There are 14 residues in the CDR3. The CDR3 loop is CASSPPADYNEQFF. CDR3 nucleotide sequence: TGTGCCAGCTCACCACCCGCGGACTACAATGAGCAGTTCTTC.

V usage is TRBV7-9 and J usage is TRBJ2-1, with 8 bases that match TRBD2. From germline, CDR1 is SEHNR and CDR2 FQNEAQ (reference sequence). This CDR3 has 14 residues. V lost 5 bases, J lost 5 bases, and 5 bases stayed unmatched. CDR3 nucleotide sequence: TGTGCCAGCAGCACTAGCGGCGGGAACAATGAGCAGTTCTTC. This gives the protein CASSTSGGNNEQFF.

This chain connects TRBV2 to TRBJ1-6; 10 bases are shared with TRBD1. J gave up 7 bases and V 11 bases, and 2 bases lay outside the gene matches. CDR3 size: 12 residues. The V gene's germline CDR1 is SNHLY and CDR2 FYNNEI. CDR3 nucleotides: TGTGCCGGACAGGGGGAAAATTCACCCCTCCACTTT. Protein product: CAGQGENSPLHF.

J is TRBJ1-5 and V is TRBV2, with no clear D. From germline, CDR1 is SNHLY and CDR2 FYNNEI. V lost 6 bases, J lost 0 bases, and 12 bases lay in between. This CDR3 contains 15 residues. The chain's CDR3 is CASSRRDYSNQPQHF. The CDR3 nucleotides read TGTGCCAGCAGCCGACGGGATTATAGCAATCAGCCCCAGCATTTT. The variable domain in full, with the rest retrieved from reference TRBV2 and TRBJ1-5, is EPEVTQTPSHQVTQMGQEVILRCVPISNHLYFYWYRQILGQKVEFLVSFYNNEISEKSEIFDDQFSVERPDGSNFTLKIRSTKLEDSAMYFCASSRRDYSNQPQHFGDGTRLSIL.

The rearrangement links TRBV5-1 to TRBJ2-3; 13 bases fit TRBD2. V lost 3 bases and J lost 4; bases outside the gene matches: 5. Germline CDR1 SGHRS, CDR2 YFSETQ. This CDR3 is 16 amino acids long. CDR3 region: CASSSGTSGTADTQYF. The CDR3 nucleotides are TGCGCCAGCAGCTCCGGGACTAGCGGGACGGCAGATACGCAGTATTTT.

The rearrangement uses TRBV19 and TRBJ1-2; the D gene is possibly TRBD1 (5 bases). V was cut by 5 bases and J by 8 bases, with 15 bases left in between. CDR3 length: 13 residues. Germline-derived CDR1 and CDR2 are LNHDA and SQIVND (reference sequence). CDR3 protein: CASSVGPLEGYTF. The CDR3, as DNA: TGTGCCAGTAGTGTGGGACCTCTTGAGGGCTACACCTTC.

The V call is TRBV20-1, the J call TRBJ1-5; D not certain. V lost 0 bases to trimming and J lost 0 bases, with 9 bases between them. There are 15 residues in the CDR3. The V gene's germline CDR1 is DFQATT and CDR2 SNEGSKA (reference sequence). The CDR3 nucleotides read TGCAGTGCTAGAGATCCCAGTTATAGCAATCAGCCCCAGCATTTT. Translation gives CSARDPSYSNQPQHF.

The chain is built from TRBV7-9 and TRBJ2-2, with 10 bases matching TRBD2. Germline CDR1 SEHNR, CDR2 FQNEAQ (reference sequence). The CDR3 loop spans 15 amino acids. V trimming: 5 bases; J trimming: 6 bases; junction bases outside the gene matches: 6. The CDR3 coding sequence is TGTGCCAGCAGCGGCCTCAGCGGGAGGGCCGGGGAGCTGTTTTTT. Its translation is CASSGLSGRAGELFF.

This chain links TRBV10-3 with TRBJ1-2; TRBD1 aligns across 12 bases. This CDR3 has 14 amino acids. With 4 bases clipped from V and 7 bases from J, the junction kept 4 bases outside the gene matches. Per germline, CDR1 ENHRY and CDR2 SYGVKD. CDR3 amino acids: CAISAGQGAPGYTF. The CDR3, as DNA: TGTGCCATCAGTGCGGGACAGGGGGCGCCTGGCTACACCTTC.

V usage is TRBV29-1 and J usage is TRBJ1-2, with 7 bases lining up with TRBD1. The germline V gene has CDR1 SQVTM and CDR2 ANQGSEA. This CDR3 is built from 15 residues. Trimming took 4 bases from V and 4 from J; bases not matched to a gene: 12. The chain's CDR3 is CSVADLTGVGYGYTF. The CDR3, as DNA: TGCAGCGTTGCCGACCTTACAGGGGTTGGCTATGGCTACACCTTC.